A single sample is the source of the 32 T cell receptor beta chains below, sequenced in a study of blood T cell repertoires in COVID-19. This table comes from immunoSEQ multiplex PCR, and its TCRdb copy is limited to in-frame clones, with some not included. The data contain tens of thousands of clones, around 85% of them singletons. What was sequenced was peripheral blood. These receptors were obtained from a human donor in a cohort sampled during active COVID-19.

The rearrangement joins TRBV5-6 to TRBJ2-3; D unclear. The CDR3 extends over 12 amino acids. V gave up 4 bases and J gave up 4 bases, with 7 bases separating them. Germline loops: CDR1 SGHDT, CDR2 YYEEEE. CDR3 nucleotide sequence: TGTGCCAGCAGCCCGGTCTCAGATACGCAGTATTTT. Protein sequence: CASSPVSDTQYF.

The chain couples TRBV2 to TRBJ2-7; TRBD1 is a possible D gene (6 bases). This CDR3 is 13 amino acids long. The V gene lost 6 bases and the J gene lost 7 bases, with 16 bases spanning the gap. CDR1 is SNHLY, CDR2 FYNNEI, per germline. This chain's CDR3 is CASSVTGLEEQYF. In DNA, the CDR3 is TGTGCCAGCAGCGTGACAGGACTGGAGGAGCAGTACTTC.

This clone has only one observation. The chain uses TRBV6-6 and TRBJ2-3, with a weak D call TRBD2 (5 bases). Germline CDR1 MNHNY, CDR2 SVGAGI (reference sequence). The CDR3 spans 13 residues. Trimming shortened V by 7 bases and J by 4 bases, and 12 bases separated the two germline ends. The CDR3 reads CASNEGFADTQYF. CDR3 DNA: TGTGCCAGCAACGAGGGATTTGCAGATACGCAGTATTTT.

The rearrangement joins TRBV5-5 to TRBJ1-2; 12 bases match TRBD1. This CDR3 comprises 18 residues. The V gene's germline CDR1 is SGHKS and CDR2 YYEKEE (reference sequence). The trim removed 4 bases at V and 0 bases at J, leaving 10 bases unmatched. In DNA form, the CDR3 reads TGTGCCAGCAGCCCGGTCCCGGGACAGGGGGCCACTAACTATGGCTACACCTTC. Protein product: CASSPVPGQGATNYGYTF.

The chain joins TRBV12-3 or TRBV12-4 to TRBJ2-3; D is unclear. The CDR3 has 12 amino acids. V was shortened by 6 bases and J by 2 bases, with 6 bases between the two germline ends. The CDR3 DNA sequence: TGTGCCAGCAGCTATAACACAGATACGCAGTATTTT. It yields the protein CASSYNTDTQYF.

CDR3 DNA sequence: TGTGCCAGCAGCGTGGAACAGGGGCGTAACTATGGCTACACCTTC. This encodes CASSVEQGRNYGYTF. The chain couples TRBV5-6 to TRBJ1-2; TRBD1 agrees at 7 bases. The CDR3 covers 15 residues. Germline values: CDR1 SGHDT, CDR2 YYEEEE. The J segment lost 1 base and the V segment lost 4 bases, leaving 7 bases of the junction unmatched. The full variable domain, in which reference TRBV5-6 and TRBJ1-2 provide the parts outside the CDR3, is DAGVTQSPTHLIKTRGQQVTLRCSPKSGHDTVSWYQQALGQGPQFIFQYYEEEERQRGNFPDRFSGHQFPNYSSELNVNALLLGDSALYLCASSVEQGRNYGYTFGSGTRLTVV.

This chain joins TRBV7-8 and TRBJ1-1; maybe TRBD1 (6 bases). The CDR3 is 13 residues long. The germline V and J ends were trimmed by 5 bases and 7 bases, with 14 bases remaining between them. Germline V CDR1 and CDR2: SGHVS, FQNEAQ. The CDR3 spells CASSRRTDSEAFF. The DNA for the CDR3 is TGTGCCAGCAGCAGACGGACGGACAGTGAAGCTTTCTTT.

Only one count was recorded for this clone. V gene TRBV5-1 combines with J gene TRBJ2-1; 8 bases are shared with TRBD2. The length of the CDR3 is 17 residues. Germline CDR1 and CDR2: SGHRS and YFSETQ. Germline trimming cut 0 bases from V and 1 base from J; bases unmatched to any gene: 6. CDR3 sequence (DNA): TGCGCCAGCAGCTTGGGGGAACTAGCGGTTTCCTACAATGAGCAGTTCTTC. The encoded protein is CASSLGELAVSYNEQFF. Full variable domain (remainder filled in from reference TRBV5-1 and TRBJ2-1): KAGVTQTPRYLIKTRGQQVTLSCSPISGHRSVSWYQQTPGQGLQFLFEYFSETQRNKGNFPGRFSGRQFSNSRSEMNVSTLELGDSALYLCASSLGELAVSYNEQFFGPGTRLTVL.

The rearrangement uses TRBV5-5 and TRBJ1-4; a possible D gene is TRBD1 (5 bases). The germline gives CDR1 SGHKS, CDR2 YYEKEE (reference sequence). The ends were cut back, 3 bases at V and 3 bases at J, with 9 bases in the middle. The CDR3 has 14 residues. The CDR3 loop reads CASSSAGPNEKLFF. For the CDR3, the DNA is TGTGCCAGCAGCTCGGCGGGACCTAATGAAAAACTGTTTTTT.

For this clone: The sample contains more than one DNA sequence encoding this CDR3. V and J are TRBV5-1 and TRBJ1-1, with D possibly matching TRBD1 (5 bases). The CDR3 covers 14 residues. V was pared by 0 bases and J by 4 bases, with 10 bases between. Germline CDR1 SGHRS, CDR2 YFSETQ. The CDR3 DNA reads as TGCGCCAGCAGCTTGGGGGGCGCAGGCACTGAAGCTTTCTTT. It translates to CASSLGGAGTEAFF.

V usage is TRBV30 and J usage is TRBJ1-1; TRBD1 matches at 7 bases. V trimming: 8 bases; J trimming: 11 bases; junction bases outside the gene matches: 14. Germline CDR1 is GTSNPN and CDR2 is SVGIG (reference sequence). The CDR3 contains 12 residues. CDR3 in DNA: TGTGCCCAGGGGGACCTCGAAAAACAGGCTTTCTTT. As protein: CAQGDLEKQAFF.

This sequence joins TRBV10-3 and TRBJ2-3, with TRBD1 as a possible D gene (5 bases). Germline loops: CDR1 ENHRY, CDR2 SYGVKD. The CDR3 is 14 amino acids. Trimming shortened V by 3 bases and J by 8 bases, and 15 bases separated the two germline ends. The CDR3 DNA is TGTGCCATCAGTGATGGAACAGGAATCGGTACGCAGTATTTT. This codes for CAISDGTGIGTQYF.

The chain has TRBV9 and TRBJ2-2; D remains ambiguous. Trimming pared 4 bases from V and 11 bases from J, leaving 9 bases between. CDR1 SGDLS and CDR2 YYNGEE come from the germline V gene. The CDR3 length is 11 residues. CDR3 coding DNA: TGTGCCAGCAGCTTAGATTTAGAGCTGTTTTTT. The encoded protein is CASSLDLELFF.

V gene TRBV5-5 combines with J gene TRBJ2-2, with 9 bases that match TRBD2. The V gene's germline CDR1 is SGHKS and CDR2 YYEKEE (reference sequence). The CDR3 length is 20 residues. V was pared by 5 bases and J by 1 base, with 18 bases of the junction left unmatched. The CDR3 spells CASRHQGLARERGNTGELFF. CDR3 nucleotides: TGTGCCAGCAGACACCAGGGACTAGCTCGGGAGCGTGGGAACACCGGGGAGCTGTTTTTT.

V usage is TRBV4-2 and J usage is TRBJ1-2, with 9 bases matching TRBD1. V lost 2 bases and J lost 3; bases outside the gene matches: 7. Germline-derived CDR1 and CDR2 are LGHNA and YNFKEQ. This CDR3 region has 16 residues. CDR3 sequence (DNA): TGTGCCAGCAGCCAAAATCCCCGGGACAGGGACTATGGCTACACCTTC. Its protein product is CASSQNPRDRDYGYTF.

V is TRBV5-6 and J is TRBJ2-3; no reliable D call. The V end lost 1 base, the J end lost 1 base, and 7 bases lay between the germline ends. This CDR3 contains 14 residues. The germline gives CDR1 SGHDT, CDR2 YYEEEE. CDR3 residues: CASSLRQGTDTQYF. DNA for the CDR3: TGTGCCAGCAGCTTGCGCCAGGGCACAGATACGCAGTATTTT.

This clone was counted a few times. This chain links TRBV28 with TRBJ2-1; 8 bases match TRBD2. Germline CDR1 reads MDHEN; CDR2 reads SYDVKM. The CDR3 is made up of 18 amino acids. V was clipped by 4 bases and J by 0 bases; unmatched bases: 11. CDR3 protein: CASSSFSGGVHSYNEQFF. The CDR3, as DNA: TGTGCCAGCAGTTCCTTCAGCGGGGGCGTCCACTCCTACAATGAGCAGTTCTTC.

The chain has TRBV5-4 and TRBJ2-2; 9 bases agree with TRBD1. The CDR3 loop spans 16 amino acids. CDR1 SGHNT and CDR2 YYREEE come from the germline V gene (reference sequence). J was trimmed by 3 bases and V by 1 base; bases with no gene match: 4. The CDR3 region has the DNA TGTGCCAGCAGCTTGCCCGGGACAGGGTACACCGGGGAGCTGTTTTTT. Translated: CASSLPGTGYTGELFF.

The chain has TRBV5-1 and TRBJ2-1; TRBD1 aligns across 9 bases. The junction had 8 bases not matched to a gene; V was cut back by 4 bases and J by 6 bases. Germline V gene data show CDR1 as SGHRS and CDR2 as YFSETQ. The CDR3 covers 15 residues. The CDR3 sequence is CASSGGTGKFNEQFF. In nucleotides, the CDR3 is TGCGCCAGCAGCGGGGGGACAGGGAAGTTCAATGAGCAGTTCTTC.

This chain connects TRBV2 to TRBJ2-1, with 9 bases matching TRBD1. The CDR3 length is 14 residues. The junction had 3 bases not matched to a gene; V was cut back by 6 bases and J by 3 bases. In germline, CDR1 is SNHLY, CDR2 FYNNEI. CDR3 residues: CASSGDRDYNEQFF. For the CDR3, the DNA is TGTGCCAGCAGCGGGGACAGGGACTACAATGAGCAGTTCTTC. Full variable domain (missing parts from reference TRBV2 and TRBJ2-1): EPEVTQTPSHQVTQMGQEVILRCVPISNHLYFYWYRQILGQKVEFLVSFYNNEISEKSEIFDDQFSVERPDGSNFTLKIRSTKLEDSAMYFCASSGDRDYNEQFFGPGTRLTVL.

The V gene is TRBV7-2, the J gene TRBJ1-6; no clear D. CDR1 and CDR2 (germline): SGHTA, FQGNSA. The CDR3 loop spans 15 amino acids. Trimming shortened V by 2 bases and J by 7 bases, and 12 bases separated the two germline ends. CDR3: CASSLSGSQNSPLHF. CDR3 coding DNA: TGTGCCAGCAGCTTAAGCGGTAGTCAAAATTCACCCCTCCACTTT.

The chain recombines TRBV30 with TRBJ1-4; a possible D gene is TRBD1 (6 bases). CDR3 length equals 12 residues. Germline V lookup: CDR1 GTSNPN, CDR2 SVGIG (reference sequence). Trimming removed 4 bases at V and 8 bases at J, with 11 bases between. Here the CDR3 reads CAWMGGGEKLFF. CDR3 DNA sequence: TGTGCCTGGATGGGAGGGGGGGAAAAACTGTTTTTT.

The chain combines TRBV28 with TRBJ1-2; 7 bases match TRBD1. From germline, CDR1 is MDHEN and CDR2 SYDVKM. The CDR3 extends over 12 amino acids. Trimming at V came to 5 bases and at J to 10 bases, leaving 7 bases not matched to a gene. The CDR3 spells CASSPGQALYTF. The DNA for the CDR3 is TGTGCCAGCAGTCCAGGACAGGCGCTCTACACCTTC.

The chain links TRBV14 to TRBJ2-2; no clear D gene. The germline CDR1 and CDR2 sequences are SGHDN and FVKESK. V gave up 1 base and J gave up 6 bases, with 9 bases separating them. The CDR3 length is 14 residues. Here the CDR3 DNA reads TGTGCCAGCAGCCAAGTCCCGGCGGCCGGGGAGCTGTTTTTT. This encodes CASSQVPAAGELFF.

This clone was recorded a few times. This chain uses TRBV5-1 with TRBJ1-2; D unresolved. Trimming took off 4 bases at V and 7 bases at J, with 14 bases between the two ends. Germline CDR1 SGHRS, CDR2 YFSETQ. The CDR3 totals 13 residues. CDR3 bases: TGCGCCAGCAGCGACGCAACGGGAGGTGGCTACACCTTC. This encodes CASSDATGGGYTF. Drawing the rest from reference TRBV5-1 and TRBJ1-2, the complete variable domain is KAGVTQTPRYLIKTRGQQVTLSCSPISGHRSVSWYQQTPGQGLQFLFEYFSETQRNKGNFPGRFSGRQFSNSRSEMNVSTLELGDSALYLCASSDATGGGYTFGSGTRLTVV.

The chain uses TRBV9 and TRBJ2-2; a weak D match, TRBD1 (6 bases). With 4 bases removed from V and 3 bases from J, the gap between germline ends came to 13 bases. The CDR3 runs to 15 residues. Germline V gene lookup returns CDR1 SGDLS and CDR2 YYNGEE. In DNA, the CDR3 is TGTGCCAGCAGCCCAACAGGGACGCACACCGGGGAGCTGTTTTTT. Translating gives CASSPTGTHTGELFF.

The V gene is TRBV19, the J gene TRBJ2-2; 9 bases line up with TRBD2. This CDR3 has 16 amino acids. The germline gives CDR1 LNHDA, CDR2 SQIVND (reference sequence). With V trimmed by 10 bases and J by 6 bases, 15 bases remained unmatched. The CDR3, as DNA: TGTGCCACCTTGAGGATAGCGGGGGCCCGGGCCGGGGAGCTGTTTTTT. Translated, it gives CATLRIAGARAGELFF.

This clone was observed a handful of times. The chain recombines TRBV6-5 with TRBJ1-5, with D tentatively TRBD1 (6 bases). V was cut by 5 bases and J by 2 bases, with 13 bases left in between. CDR3 length: 15 amino acids. The germline CDR1 and CDR2 sequences are MNHEY and SVGAGI. CDR3 coding DNA: TGTGCCAGCAGTCTACAGGGTTTGGGCAATCAGCCCCAGCATTTT. This translates into CASSLQGLGNQPQHF.

Only one count was recorded for this clone. The V call is TRBV5-1, the J call TRBJ2-3; tentative D call: TRBD2 (6 bases). The germline gives CDR1 SGHRS, CDR2 YFSETQ. This CDR3 has 14 residues. The V and J ends lost 3 bases and 3 bases respectively, with 11 bases between them. The CDR3 DNA sequence: TGCGCCAGCAGCTGGAGGGACTCTACAGATACGCAGTATTTT. Translation: CASSWRDSTDTQYF.

This sequence joins TRBV7-2 and TRBJ2-5; D perhaps matches TRBD1 (7 bases). Per the germline V gene, CDR1 is SGHTA and CDR2 is FQGNSA. The V gene lost 1 base and the J gene lost 4 bases, with 13 bases spanning the gap. CDR3 size: 15 residues. The chain's CDR3 is CASSLGGAGGETQYF. The DNA of the CDR3 is TGTGCCAGCAGCTTAGGGGGGGCAGGGGGAGAGACCCAGTACTTC.

The V and J genes are TRBV7-2 and TRBJ2-7; 7 bases align to TRBD2. Germline assignment: CDR1 SGHTA and CDR2 FQGNSA. The CDR3 is 14 amino acids. V shed 0 bases and J 3 bases; nucleotides not matched to a gene: 2. CDR3 bases: TGTGCCAGCAGCTTAGCGGGGGGGGTCTACGAGCAGTACTTC. Translation: CASSLAGGVYEQYF. The variable domain in full, completed from reference TRBV7-2 and TRBJ2-7, reads GAGVSQSPSNKVTEKGKDVELRCDPISGHTALYWYRQSLGQGLEFLIYFQGNSAPDKSGLPSDRFSAERTGGSVSTLTIQRTQQEDSAVYLCASSLAGGVYEQYFGPGTRLTVT.

The rearrangement joins TRBV6-5 to TRBJ2-3; the D gene is possibly TRBD2 (5 bases). From germline, CDR1 is MNHEY and CDR2 SVGAGI. Trimming took off 8 bases at V and 8 bases at J, with 17 bases between the two ends. This CDR3 region has 13 residues. CDR3 sequence (DNA): TGTGCCAGCCGGCGAGGGAGCGGCCCTACGCAGTATTTT. This sequence encodes CASRRGSGPTQYF.